The clone carrying this T cell receptor beta chain turned up a few times. Antigen unknown. The germline V and J ends were trimmed by 4 bases and 2 bases, with 13 bases remaining between them. The CDR3 sequence is 15 residues long. CDR1 is SGDLS, CDR2 YYNGEE, per germline. The investigators reverse transcribed all of the isolated RNA, so they sequenced expressed TCRB transcripts. Assay: immunoSEQ multiplex PCR; the TCRdb copy retains only in-frame clones and omits some. This table holds 90,000 to 110,000 clones, roughly 43% found once. Averaging around 110 mL, one heparinised blood draw came from each individual donor. All sorted populations exceeded 98% purity. These data originate in a study of beta chain features in type 1 diabetes. Regarding the study as a whole: Within patients, naive, central memory and Treg TCRB repertoires seemed more similar than within healthy donors.

The sequenced sample consisted of stem cell memory CD4+ T cells from blood. The receptor's source is a woman under 30 in good health. This chain connects TRBV9 to TRBJ1-3; D is perhaps TRBD1 (6 bases). The CDR3 coding sequence is TGTGCCAGCAGCAGACAGGACCGACCTGGAAACACCATATATTTT. This sequence encodes CASSRQDRPGNTIYF.